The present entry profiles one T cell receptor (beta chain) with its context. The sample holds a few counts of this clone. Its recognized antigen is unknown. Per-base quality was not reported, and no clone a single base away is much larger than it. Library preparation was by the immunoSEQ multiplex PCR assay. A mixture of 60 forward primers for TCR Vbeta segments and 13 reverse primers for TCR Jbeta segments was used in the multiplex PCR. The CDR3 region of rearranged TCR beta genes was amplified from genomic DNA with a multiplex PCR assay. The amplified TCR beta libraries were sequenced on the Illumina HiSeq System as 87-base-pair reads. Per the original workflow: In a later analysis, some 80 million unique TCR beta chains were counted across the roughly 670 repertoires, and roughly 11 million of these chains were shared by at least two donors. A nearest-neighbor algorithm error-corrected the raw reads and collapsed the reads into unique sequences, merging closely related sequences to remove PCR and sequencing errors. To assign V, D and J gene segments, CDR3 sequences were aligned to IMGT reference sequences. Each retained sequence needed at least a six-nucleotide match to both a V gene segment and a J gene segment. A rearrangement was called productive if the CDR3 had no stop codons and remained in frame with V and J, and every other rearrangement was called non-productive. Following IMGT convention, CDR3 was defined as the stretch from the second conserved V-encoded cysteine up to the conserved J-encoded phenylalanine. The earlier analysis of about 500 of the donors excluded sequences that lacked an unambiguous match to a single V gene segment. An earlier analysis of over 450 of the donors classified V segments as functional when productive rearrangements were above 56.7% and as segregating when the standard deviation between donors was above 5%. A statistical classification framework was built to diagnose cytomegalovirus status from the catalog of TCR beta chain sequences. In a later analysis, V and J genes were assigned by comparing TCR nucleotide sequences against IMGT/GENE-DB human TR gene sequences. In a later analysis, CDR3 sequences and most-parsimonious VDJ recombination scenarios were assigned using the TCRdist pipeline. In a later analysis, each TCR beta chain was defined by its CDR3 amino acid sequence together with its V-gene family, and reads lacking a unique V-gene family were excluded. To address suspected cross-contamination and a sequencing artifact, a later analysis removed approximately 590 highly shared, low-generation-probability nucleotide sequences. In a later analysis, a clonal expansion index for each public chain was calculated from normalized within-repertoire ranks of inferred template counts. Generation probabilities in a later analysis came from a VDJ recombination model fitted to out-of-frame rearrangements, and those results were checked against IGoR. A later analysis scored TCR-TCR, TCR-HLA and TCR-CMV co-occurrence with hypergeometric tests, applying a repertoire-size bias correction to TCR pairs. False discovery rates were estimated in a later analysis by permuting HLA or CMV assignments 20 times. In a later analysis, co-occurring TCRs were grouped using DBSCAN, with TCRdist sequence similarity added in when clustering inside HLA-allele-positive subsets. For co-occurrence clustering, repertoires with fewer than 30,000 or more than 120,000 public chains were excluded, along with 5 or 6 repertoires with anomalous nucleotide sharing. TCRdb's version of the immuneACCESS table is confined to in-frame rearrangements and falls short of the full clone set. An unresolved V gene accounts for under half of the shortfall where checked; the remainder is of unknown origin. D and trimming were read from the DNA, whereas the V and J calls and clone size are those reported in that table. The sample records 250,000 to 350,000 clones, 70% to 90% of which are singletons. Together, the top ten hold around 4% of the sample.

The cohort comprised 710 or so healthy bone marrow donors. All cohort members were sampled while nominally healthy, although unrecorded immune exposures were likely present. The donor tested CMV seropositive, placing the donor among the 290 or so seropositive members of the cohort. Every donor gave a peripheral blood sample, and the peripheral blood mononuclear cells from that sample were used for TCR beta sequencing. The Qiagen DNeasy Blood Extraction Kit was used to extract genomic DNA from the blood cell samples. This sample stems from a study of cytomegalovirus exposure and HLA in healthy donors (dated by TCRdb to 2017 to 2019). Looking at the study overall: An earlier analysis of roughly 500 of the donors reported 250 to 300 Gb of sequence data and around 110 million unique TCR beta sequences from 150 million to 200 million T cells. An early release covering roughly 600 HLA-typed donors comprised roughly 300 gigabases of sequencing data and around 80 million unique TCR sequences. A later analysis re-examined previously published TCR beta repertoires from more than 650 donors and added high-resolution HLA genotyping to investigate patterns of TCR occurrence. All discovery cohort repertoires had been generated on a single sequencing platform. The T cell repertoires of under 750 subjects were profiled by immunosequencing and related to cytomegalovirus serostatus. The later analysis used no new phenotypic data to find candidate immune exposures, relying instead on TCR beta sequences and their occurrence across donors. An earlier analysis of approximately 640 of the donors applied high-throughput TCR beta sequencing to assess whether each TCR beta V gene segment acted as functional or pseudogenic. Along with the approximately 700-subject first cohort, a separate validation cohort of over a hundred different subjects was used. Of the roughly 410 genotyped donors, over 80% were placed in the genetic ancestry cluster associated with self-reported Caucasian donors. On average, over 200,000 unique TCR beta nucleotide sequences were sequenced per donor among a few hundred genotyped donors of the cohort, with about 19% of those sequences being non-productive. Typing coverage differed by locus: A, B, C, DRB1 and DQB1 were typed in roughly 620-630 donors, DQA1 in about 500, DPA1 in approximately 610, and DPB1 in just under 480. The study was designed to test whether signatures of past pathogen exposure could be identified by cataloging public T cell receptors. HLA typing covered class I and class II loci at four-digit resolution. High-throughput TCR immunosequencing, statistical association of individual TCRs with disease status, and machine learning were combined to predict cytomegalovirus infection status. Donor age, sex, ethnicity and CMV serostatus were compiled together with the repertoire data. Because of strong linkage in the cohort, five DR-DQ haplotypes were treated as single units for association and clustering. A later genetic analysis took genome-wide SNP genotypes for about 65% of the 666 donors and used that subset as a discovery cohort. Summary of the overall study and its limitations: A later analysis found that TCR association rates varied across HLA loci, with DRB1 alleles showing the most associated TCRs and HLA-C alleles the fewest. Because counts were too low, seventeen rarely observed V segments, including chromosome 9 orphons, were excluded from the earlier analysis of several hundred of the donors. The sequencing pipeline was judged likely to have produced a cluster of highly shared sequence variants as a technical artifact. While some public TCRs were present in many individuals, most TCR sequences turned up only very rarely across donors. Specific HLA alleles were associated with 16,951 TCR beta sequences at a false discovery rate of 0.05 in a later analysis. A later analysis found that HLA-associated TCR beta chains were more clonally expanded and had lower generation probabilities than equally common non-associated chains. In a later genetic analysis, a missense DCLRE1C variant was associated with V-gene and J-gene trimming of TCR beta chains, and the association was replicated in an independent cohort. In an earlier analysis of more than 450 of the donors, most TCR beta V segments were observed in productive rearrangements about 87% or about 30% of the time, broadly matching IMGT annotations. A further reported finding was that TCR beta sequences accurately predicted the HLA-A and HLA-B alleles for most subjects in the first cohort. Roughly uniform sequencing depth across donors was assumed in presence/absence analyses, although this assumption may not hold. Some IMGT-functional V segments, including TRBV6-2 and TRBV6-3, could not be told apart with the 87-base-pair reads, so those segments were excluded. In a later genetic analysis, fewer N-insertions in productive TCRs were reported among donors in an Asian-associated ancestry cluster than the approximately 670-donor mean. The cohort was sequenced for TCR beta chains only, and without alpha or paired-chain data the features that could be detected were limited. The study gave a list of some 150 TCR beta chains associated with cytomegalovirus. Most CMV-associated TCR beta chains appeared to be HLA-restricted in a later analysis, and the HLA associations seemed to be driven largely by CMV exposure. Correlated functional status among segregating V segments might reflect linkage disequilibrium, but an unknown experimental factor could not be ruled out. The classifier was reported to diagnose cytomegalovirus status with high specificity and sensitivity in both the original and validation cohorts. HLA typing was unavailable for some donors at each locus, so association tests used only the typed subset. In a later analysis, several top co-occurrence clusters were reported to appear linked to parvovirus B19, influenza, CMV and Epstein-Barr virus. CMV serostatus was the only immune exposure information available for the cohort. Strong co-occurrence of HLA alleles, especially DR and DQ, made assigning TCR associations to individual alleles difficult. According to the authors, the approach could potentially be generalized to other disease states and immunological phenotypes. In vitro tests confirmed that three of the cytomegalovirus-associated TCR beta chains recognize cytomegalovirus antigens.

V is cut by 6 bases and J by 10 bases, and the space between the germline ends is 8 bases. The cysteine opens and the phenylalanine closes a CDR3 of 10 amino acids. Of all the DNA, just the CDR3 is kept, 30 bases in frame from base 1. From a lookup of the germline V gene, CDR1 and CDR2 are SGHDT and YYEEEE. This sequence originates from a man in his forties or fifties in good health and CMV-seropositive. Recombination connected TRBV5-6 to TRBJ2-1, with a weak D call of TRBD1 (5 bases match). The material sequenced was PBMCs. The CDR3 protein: CASKGSEQFF. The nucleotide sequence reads TGTGCCAGCAAGGGGTCCGAGCAGTTCTTC.